The 8 T cell receptor beta chains presented below share a single source sample, sequenced in a study of shared clonotypes between healthy human individuals. Using immunoSEQ multiplex PCR, the repertoire was profiled, and TCRdb retains in-frame clones only, with some absent. The table lists about 2.3 million clones, over 90% of them singletons, with under 0.45% in the top ten. Sequenced sample: naive CD4+ T cells from PBMCs. Subset denoted: CD45RA+ positively selected. These receptor sequences come from a man aged 18 to 35 in good health. Some clones in this sample may be carry-over from other donors' samples.

J is TRBJ2-1 and V is TRBV28; D is perhaps TRBD2 (5 bases). The CDR3 sequence is 15 residues long. CDR1 is MDHEN, CDR2 SYDVKM, per germline. Trimming pared 7 bases from V and 8 bases from J, leaving 21 bases between. The DNA of the CDR3 is TGTGCCAGCAAACCTGGGAGCTCGCACACACATGAGCAGTTCTTC. Translated, it gives CASKPGSSHTHEQFF.

With regard to this clone: This sample also contains other DNA sequences that code for the same CDR3. This chain connects TRBV11-2 to TRBJ2-5; 8 bases fit TRBD2. This CDR3 spans 13 amino acids. Per the germline V gene, CDR1 is SGHAT and CDR2 is FQNNGV. With V trimmed by 2 bases and J by 5 bases, 1 base remained unmatched. The chain's CDR3 is CASSLSGGETQYF. The CDR3 bases are TGTGCCAGCAGCTTATCGGGAGGGGAGACCCAGTACTTC.

V usage is TRBV2 and J usage is TRBJ2-7; 10 bases agree with TRBD2. The CDR3 is made up of 14 amino acids. Looked up from germline, CDR1 is SNHLY and CDR2 is FYNNEI. J gave up 3 bases and V 7 bases, and 6 bases lay outside the gene matches. CDR3 DNA sequence: TGTGCCAGCACCAAGCGGGAGGGGCTCTACGAGCAGTACTTC. Residues: CASTKREGLYEQYF. Full variable domain (rest looked up from reference TRBV2 and TRBJ2-7): EPEVTQTPSHQVTQMGQEVILRCVPISNHLYFYWYRQILGQKVEFLVSFYNNEISEKSEIFDDQFSVERPDGSNFTLKIRSTKLEDSAMYFCASTKREGLYEQYFGPGTRLTVT.

The rearrangement links TRBV29-1 to TRBJ1-4; no clear D. This CDR3 contains 10 residues. Germline loops: CDR1 SQVTM, CDR2 ANQGSEA. V gave up 7 bases and J gave up 4 bases, with 4 bases separating them. CDR3 bases: TGCAGCGGGGGTAATGAAAAACTGTTTTTT. Protein: CSGGNEKLFF.

Concerning this clone: Other DNA sequences within the sample encode an identical CDR3. The rearrangement uses TRBV28 and TRBJ1-2; 8 nucleotides line up with TRBD1. Germline assignment: CDR1 MDHEN and CDR2 SYDVKM. The CDR3 sequence is 14 residues long. V was pared by 6 bases and J by 0 bases, with 3 bases of the junction left unmatched. CDR3 protein: CASSRTGSNYGYTF. CDR3 DNA sequence: TGTGCCAGCAGCAGGACAGGGTCTAACTATGGCTACACCTTC.

The V call is TRBV5-4, the J call TRBJ2-3; 10 bases fit TRBD1. Germline lookup yields CDR1 SGHNT and CDR2 YYREEE (reference sequence). V dropped 2 bases and J dropped 5; count of bases not matched to a gene: 8. This CDR3 comprises 16 residues. The CDR3 DNA reads TGTGCCAGCAGCTTCTCCGGGACAGGGGTGGGAGATACGCAGTATTTT. It codes for CASSFSGTGVGDTQYF. The whole variable domain, remainder taken from reference TRBV5-4 and TRBJ2-3, is ETGVTQSPTHLIKTRGQQVTLRCSSQSGHNTVSWYQQALGQGPQFIFQYYREEENGRGNFPPRFSGLQFPNYSSELNVNALELDDSALYLCASSFSGTGVGDTQYFGPGTRLTVL.

The gene calls are TRBV6-1 and TRBJ2-5; tentative D call: TRBD1 (7 bases). Germline assignment: CDR1 MNHNS and CDR2 SASEGT. V lost 8 bases and J 5 bases, leaving 18 bases between the germline ends. There are 14 residues in the CDR3. The CDR3 DNA reads as TGTGCCAGCCGCGGAGGGGGACAGTCGGAGACCCAGTACTTC. This sequence encodes CASRGGGQSETQYF.

This rearrangement joins TRBV30 to TRBJ1-2; 9 nucleotides align to TRBD1. V lost 0 bases and J lost 2; bases outside the gene matches: 7. Per germline, CDR1 GTSNPN and CDR2 SVGIG (reference sequence). This CDR3 spans 16 amino acids. The CDR3, as DNA: TGTGCCTGGAGTGTACAAACCGGGACAGGGAACTATGGCTACACCTTC. Translated: CAWSVQTGTGNYGYTF.